The rows below give T cell receptor beta chains drawn from one sample of a study of technical replicates of blood from a handful of donors. TCRdb keeps only in-frame clones here, not all; method: immunoSEQ multiplex PCR. In the table there are almost 85,000 clones, approximately 97% of which are singletons. The sample taken for sequencing was T cells isolated from PBMCs. The receptors derive from a human donor in good health. Both conserved end residues are part of each CDR3. D genes are given only for firm matches. Clone size is not always given. Where it is, it says once, few, many or a class for expanded clones.

length: 17; size: NA; V: TRBV4-1; J: TRBJ2-7; D: TRBD1; CDR3: CASSQGASTGVIDEQYF; DNA: TGCGCCAGCAGCCAAGGAGCGAGTACAGGGGTAATCGACGAGCAGTACTTC
length: 14; size: NA; V: TRBV6-6; J: TRBJ1-1; D: NA; CDR3: CASSYRGINTEAFF; DNA: TGTGCCAGCAGTTACAGGGGAATAAACACTGAAGCTTTCTTT
length: 14; size: NA; V: TRBV19; J: TRBJ1-1; D: TRBD1; CDR3: CASSMDRVVSEAFF; DNA: TGTGCCAGTAGTATGGACAGGGTAGTCTCTGAAGCTTTCTTT
length: 12; size: NA; V: TRBV7-6; J: TRBJ2-2; D: NA; CDR3: CASSRSRGELFF; DNA: TGTGCCAGCAGCCGGAGTAGAGGGGAGCTGTTTTTT
length: 14; size: NA; V: TRBV18; J: TRBJ2-7; D: TRBD1; CDR3: CASSQGVLGYEQYF; DNA: TGTGCCAGCTCGCAGGGGGTGTTGGGCTACGAGCAGTACTTC
length: 16; size: NA; V: TRBV5-4; J: TRBJ1-2; D: NA; CDR3: CASSPSPLTGDYGYTF; DNA: TGTGCCAGCAGCCCCAGCCCTCTAACAGGAGACTATGGCTACACCTTC
length: 15; size: NA; V: TRBV5-1; J: TRBJ1-2; D: TRBD1; CDR3: CASRASGGSFYGYTF; DNA: TGCGCCAGCAGGGCTTCAGGGGGCTCTTTCTATGGCTACACCTTC
length: 15; size: NA; V: TRBV30; J: TRBJ1-5; D: NA; CDR3: CAWSMDITVDQPQHF; DNA: TGTGCCTGGAGCATGGATATTACAGTGGATCAGCCCCAGCATTTT
length: 17; size: NA; V: TRBV4-1; J: TRBJ2-3; D: NA; CDR3: CASSQDILRGRTDTQYF; DNA: TGCGCCAGCAGCCAAGATATCTTGCGGGGCCGCACAGATACGCAGTATTTT
length: 15; size: few; V: TRBV4-2; J: TRBJ2-5; D: NA; CDR3: CASSQGGGFKETQYF; DNA: TGTGCCAGCAGCCAAGGGGGGGGCTTCAAAGAGACCCAGTACTTC
length: 18; size: NA; V: TRBV7-9; J: TRBJ1-2; D: TRBD1; CDR3: CASSLPGQGKILVDGYTF; DNA: TGTGCCAGCAGCTTACCCGGACAGGGGAAAATCTTAGTCGATGGCTACACCTTC
length: 14; size: NA; V: TRBV2; J: TRBJ2-7; D: NA; CDR3: CASSEAGRGYEQYF; DNA: TGTGCCAGCAGTGAAGCGGGCAGGGGTTACGAGCAGTACTTC
length: 15; size: NA; V: TRBV15; J: TRBJ1-2; D: NA; CDR3: CATSRDTSNRRGYTF; DNA: TGTGCCACCAGCAGAGATACCTCTAATAGGAGAGGCTACACCTTC
length: 14; size: NA; V: TRBV10-1; J: TRBJ2-1; D: TRBD2; CDR3: CASTQTSGRFEQFF; DNA: TGCGCCAGCACTCAGACTAGCGGGAGGTTTGAGCAGTTCTTC
length: 16; size: NA; V: TRBV5-1; J: TRBJ1-5; D: TRBD1; CDR3: CASSSQGNYSNQPQHF; DNA: TGCGCCAGCAGCTCACAGGGGAACTATAGCAATCAGCCCCAGCATTTT
length: 14; size: NA; V: TRBV27; J: TRBJ2-5; D: NA; CDR3: CASSELVGGETQYF; DNA: TGTGCCAGCAGCGAGCTAGTGGGGGGAGAGACCCAGTACTTC
length: 13; size: NA; V: TRBV27; J: TRBJ2-7; D: NA; CDR3: CASSLAEPYEQYF; DNA: TGTGCCAGCAGCTTGGCGGAGCCCTACGAGCAGTACTTC
length: 18; size: NA; V: TRBV2; J: TRBJ2-3; D: TRBD2; CDR3: CASSETVSWAAGADTQYF; DNA: TGTGCCAGCAGTGAGACCGTGAGTTGGGCCGCGGGGGCAGATACGCAGTATTTT
length: 13; size: NA; V: TRBV29-1; J: TRBJ2-7; D: TRBD2; CDR3: CSVELLAGYEQYF; DNA: TGCAGCGTTGAGTTACTAGCGGGCTACGAGCAGTACTTC